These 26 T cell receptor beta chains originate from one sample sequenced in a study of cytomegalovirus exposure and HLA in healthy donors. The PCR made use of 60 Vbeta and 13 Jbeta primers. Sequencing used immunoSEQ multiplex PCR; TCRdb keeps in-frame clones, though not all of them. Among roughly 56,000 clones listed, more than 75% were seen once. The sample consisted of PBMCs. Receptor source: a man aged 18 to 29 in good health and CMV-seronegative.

The CDR3 DNA reads TGTGCCAGCCGAGCGGGCGGCACCTACGAGCAGTACTTC. This sequence encodes CASRAGGTYEQYF. The chain recombines TRBV6-5 with TRBJ2-7; D is possibly TRBD2 (6 bases). V was clipped by 8 bases and J by 2 bases, with 13 bases between them. The length of the CDR3 is 13 residues. Per germline, CDR1 MNHEY and CDR2 SVGAGI.

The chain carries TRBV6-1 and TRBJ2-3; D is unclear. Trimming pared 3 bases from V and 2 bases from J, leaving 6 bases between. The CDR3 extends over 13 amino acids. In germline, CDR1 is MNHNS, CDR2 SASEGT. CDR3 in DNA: TGTGCCAGCAGTGACAGATCCACAGATACGCAGTATTTT. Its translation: CASSDRSTDTQYF.

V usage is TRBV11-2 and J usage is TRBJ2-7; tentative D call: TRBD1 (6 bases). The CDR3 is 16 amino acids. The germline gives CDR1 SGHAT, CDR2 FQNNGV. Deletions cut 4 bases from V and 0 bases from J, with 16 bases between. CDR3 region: CASSSPAGVSSYEQYF. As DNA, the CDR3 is TGTGCCAGCAGCTCCCCAGCAGGGGTTAGCTCCTACGAGCAGTACTTC.

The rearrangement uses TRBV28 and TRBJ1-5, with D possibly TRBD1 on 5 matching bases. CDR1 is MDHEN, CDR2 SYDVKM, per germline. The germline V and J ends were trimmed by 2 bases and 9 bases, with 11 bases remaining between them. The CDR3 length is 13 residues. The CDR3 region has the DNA TGTGCCAGCAGTTTAGGGGCGTCCGGGCCCCAGCATTTT. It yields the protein CASSLGASGPQHF.

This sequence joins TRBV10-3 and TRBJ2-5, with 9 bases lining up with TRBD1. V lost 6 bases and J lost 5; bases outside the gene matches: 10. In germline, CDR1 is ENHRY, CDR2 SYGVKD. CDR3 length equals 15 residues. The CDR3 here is CAISKNRGPSETQYF. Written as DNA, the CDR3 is TGTGCCATCAGCAAAAACAGGGGGCCCAGTGAGACCCAGTACTTC.

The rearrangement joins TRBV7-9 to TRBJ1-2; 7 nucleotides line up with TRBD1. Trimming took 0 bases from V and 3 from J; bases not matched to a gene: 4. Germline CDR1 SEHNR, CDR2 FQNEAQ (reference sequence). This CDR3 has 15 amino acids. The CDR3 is CASSLAGQEDYGYTF. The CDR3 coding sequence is TGTGCCAGCAGCTTAGCAGGACAGGAAGACTATGGCTACACCTTC.

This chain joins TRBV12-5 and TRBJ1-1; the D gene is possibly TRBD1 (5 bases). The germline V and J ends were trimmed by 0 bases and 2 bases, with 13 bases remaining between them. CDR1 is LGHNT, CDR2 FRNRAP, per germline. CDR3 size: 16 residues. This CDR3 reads CASGLVRGGDNTEAFF. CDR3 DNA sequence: TGTGCTAGTGGTTTGGTACGTGGAGGGGATAACACTGAAGCTTTCTTT.

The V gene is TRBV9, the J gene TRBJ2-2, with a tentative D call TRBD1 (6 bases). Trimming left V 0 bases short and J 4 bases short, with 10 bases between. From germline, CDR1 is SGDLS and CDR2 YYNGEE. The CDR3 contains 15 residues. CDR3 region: CASSVVSGVTGELFF. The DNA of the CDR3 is TGTGCCAGCAGCGTAGTATCAGGGGTCACCGGGGAGCTGTTTTTT.

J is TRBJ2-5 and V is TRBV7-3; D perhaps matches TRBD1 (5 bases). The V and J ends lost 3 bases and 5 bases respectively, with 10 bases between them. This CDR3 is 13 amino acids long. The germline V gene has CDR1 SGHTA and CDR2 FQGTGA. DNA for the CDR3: TGTGCCAGCAGCTTTCAGGGTGGGGAGACCCAGTACTTC. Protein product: CASSFQGGETQYF.

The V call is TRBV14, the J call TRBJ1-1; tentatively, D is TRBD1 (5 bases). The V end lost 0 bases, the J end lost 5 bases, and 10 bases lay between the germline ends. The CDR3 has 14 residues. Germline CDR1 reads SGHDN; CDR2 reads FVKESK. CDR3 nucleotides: TGTGCCAGCAGCCAAGAGTGGCGGGGGACTGAAGCTTTCTTT. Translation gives CASSQEWRGTEAFF.

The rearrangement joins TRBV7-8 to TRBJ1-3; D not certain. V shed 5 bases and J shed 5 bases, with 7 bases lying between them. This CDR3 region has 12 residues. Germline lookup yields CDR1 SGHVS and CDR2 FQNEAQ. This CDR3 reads CASSGQRNTIYF. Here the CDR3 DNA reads TGTGCCAGCAGCGGCCAGAGAAACACCATATATTTT.

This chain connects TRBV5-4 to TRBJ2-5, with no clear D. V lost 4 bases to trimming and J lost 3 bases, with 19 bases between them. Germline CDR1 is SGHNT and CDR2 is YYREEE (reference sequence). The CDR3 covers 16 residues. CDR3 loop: CASSRDGSLLEETQYF. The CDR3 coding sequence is TGTGCCAGCAGCAGAGACGGGTCCCTGCTCGAAGAGACCCAGTACTTC.

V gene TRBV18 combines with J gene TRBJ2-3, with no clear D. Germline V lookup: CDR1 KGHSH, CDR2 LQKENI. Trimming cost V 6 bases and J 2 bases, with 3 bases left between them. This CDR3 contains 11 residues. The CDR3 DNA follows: TGTGCCAGCTCCCTCACAGATACGCAGTATTTT. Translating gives CASSLTDTQYF.

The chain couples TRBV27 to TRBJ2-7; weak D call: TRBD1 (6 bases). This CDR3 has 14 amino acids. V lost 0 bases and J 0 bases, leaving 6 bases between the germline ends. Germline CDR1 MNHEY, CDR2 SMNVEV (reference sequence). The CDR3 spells CASSLSDSSYEQYF. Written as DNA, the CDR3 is TGTGCCAGCAGTTTATCGGACAGCTCCTACGAGCAGTACTTC.

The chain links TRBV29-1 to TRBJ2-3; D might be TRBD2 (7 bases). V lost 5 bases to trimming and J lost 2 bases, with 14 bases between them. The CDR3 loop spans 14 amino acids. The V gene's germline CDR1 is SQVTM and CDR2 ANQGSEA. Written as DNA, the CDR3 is TGCAGCGTTTTGGGAGGGGGGTTCACAGATACGCAGTATTTT. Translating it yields CSVLGGGFTDTQYF.

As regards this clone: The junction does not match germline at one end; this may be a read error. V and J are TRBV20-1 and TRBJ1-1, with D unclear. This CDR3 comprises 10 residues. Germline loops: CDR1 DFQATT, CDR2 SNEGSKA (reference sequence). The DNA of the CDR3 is TGCAGTGCTAGAGAAGCCGTTTCTCACTTT. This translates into CSAREAVSHF.

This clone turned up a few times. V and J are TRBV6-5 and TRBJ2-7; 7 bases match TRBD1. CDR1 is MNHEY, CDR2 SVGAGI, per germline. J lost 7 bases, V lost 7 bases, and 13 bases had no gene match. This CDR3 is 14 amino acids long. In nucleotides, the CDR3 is TGTGCCAGCATGCGGTTTACGGGACAGCAGGAGCAGTACTTC. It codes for CASMRFTGQQEQYF.

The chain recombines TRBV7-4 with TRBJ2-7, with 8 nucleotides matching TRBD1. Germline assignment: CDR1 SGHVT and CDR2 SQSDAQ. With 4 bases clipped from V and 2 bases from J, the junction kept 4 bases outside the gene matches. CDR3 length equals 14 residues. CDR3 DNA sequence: TGTGCCAGCAGCTCCCGGACAGGGACCTACGAGCAGTACTTC. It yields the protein CASSSRTGTYEQYF.

The CDR3 region is CASGPGLSQGTQYF. The CDR3 DNA reads as TGTGCCAGCGGCCCGGGACTGTCACAAGGTACGCAGTATTTT. This chain connects TRBV9 to TRBJ2-3, with D tentatively TRBD2 (6 bases). Trimming removed 7 bases at V and 8 bases at J, with 20 bases between. There are 14 residues in the CDR3. Germline V gives CDR1 SGDLS, CDR2 YYNGEE.

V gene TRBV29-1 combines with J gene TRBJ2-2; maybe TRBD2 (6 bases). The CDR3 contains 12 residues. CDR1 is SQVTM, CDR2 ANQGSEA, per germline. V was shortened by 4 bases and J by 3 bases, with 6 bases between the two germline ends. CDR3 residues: CSVGDYTGELFF. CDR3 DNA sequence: TGCAGCGTTGGGGACTACACCGGGGAGCTGTTTTTT.

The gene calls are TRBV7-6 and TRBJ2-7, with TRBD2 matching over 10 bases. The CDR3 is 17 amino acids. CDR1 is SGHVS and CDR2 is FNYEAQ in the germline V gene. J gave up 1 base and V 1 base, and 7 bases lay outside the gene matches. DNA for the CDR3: TGTGCCAGCAGCTTAGTAGGTAGCGGGGGGCATTCCTACGAGCAGTACTTC. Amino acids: CASSLVGSGGHSYEQYF.

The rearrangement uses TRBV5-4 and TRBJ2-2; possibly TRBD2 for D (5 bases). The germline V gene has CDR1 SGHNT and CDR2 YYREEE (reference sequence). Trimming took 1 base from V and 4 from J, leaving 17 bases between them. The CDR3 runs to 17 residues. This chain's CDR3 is CASSLPDGSGGTGELFF. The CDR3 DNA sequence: TGTGCCAGCAGCTTGCCGGACGGGTCAGGAGGCACCGGGGAGCTGTTTTTT.

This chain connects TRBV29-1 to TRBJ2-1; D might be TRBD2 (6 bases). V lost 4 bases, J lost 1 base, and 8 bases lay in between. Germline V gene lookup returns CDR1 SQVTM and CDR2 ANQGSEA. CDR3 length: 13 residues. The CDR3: CSVGGVSYNEQFF. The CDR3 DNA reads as TGCAGCGTTGGGGGGGTATCCTACAATGAGCAGTTCTTC.

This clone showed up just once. CDR3 nucleotides: TGTGCCAGCAGCTCCCCCCGAGGAGAGGGAAACCCTGAAGCTTTCTTT. Protein: CASSSPRGEGNPEAFF. V gene TRBV7-9 combines with J gene TRBJ1-1, with unresolved D. CDR1 SEHNR and CDR2 FQNEAQ come from the germline V gene (reference sequence). V lost 4 bases and J lost 6, with 21 bases in between. CDR3 length equals 16 residues.

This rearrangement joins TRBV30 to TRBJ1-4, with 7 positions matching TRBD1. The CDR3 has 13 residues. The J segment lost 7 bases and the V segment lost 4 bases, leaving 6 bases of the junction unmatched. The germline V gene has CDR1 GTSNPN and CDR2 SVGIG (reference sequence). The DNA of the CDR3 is TGTGCCTGGACAGGACAGGTTTTTGAAAAACTGTTTTTT. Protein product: CAWTGQVFEKLFF.

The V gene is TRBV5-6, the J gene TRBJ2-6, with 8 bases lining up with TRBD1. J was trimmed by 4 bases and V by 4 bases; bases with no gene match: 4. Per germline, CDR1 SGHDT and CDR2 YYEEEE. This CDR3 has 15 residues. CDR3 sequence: CASSRTGPGANVLTF. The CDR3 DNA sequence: TGTGCCAGCAGCCGGACAGGGCCCGGGGCCAACGTCCTGACTTTC.